The sequence of this T cell receptor (beta chain) was determined in a study of blood T cell repertoires in COVID-19. Study overall: Sites in the United States, Italy and Spain provided acute and convalescent COVID-19 samples. Nucleic acid was either cDNA or gDNA, and it came from T cells, B-cell-depleted T cells, or PBMCs.

The V end was cut by 6 bases, the J end by 4 bases, with 16 bases between. The CDR3 has 15 residues. Germline V gene data show CDR1 as MNHEY and CDR2 as SMNVEV (reference sequence). Per the original methods: Amplification of reference gene primers provided the estimated nucleated cell counts. Here immunoSEQ multiplex PCR was the method, and the copy in TCRdb shows in-frame clones only, minus some. V, J and clone size are taken as reported in that table, and D and trimming were inferred from the DNA itself. The data show about 120,000 clones, roughly 79% seen once. This clone has a handful of counts. The chain is built from TRBV27 and TRBJ1-5; D is perhaps TRBD1 (6 bases). The sequence was obtained from a human donor in a cohort sampled during active COVID-19. Sample: peripheral blood. CDR3 in amino acids: CASSRKAGVNQPQHF. CDR3 sequence (DNA): TGTGCCAGCAGCCGGAAGGCAGGGGTTAATCAGCCCCAGCATTTT.